The clone carrying this T cell receptor (beta chain) was observed a handful of times. TCRdb independently ran MiXCR on the 5' RACE reads; one entry per CDR3 protein. Among under 650,000 distinct CDR3 sequences, 15% to 20% were seen once, and the ten largest hold around 12%. This sample was included in a study of T-cell memory formation after mild COVID-19. The CDR3 extends over 12 amino acids. Germline V lookup: CDR1 MNHNS, CDR2 SASEGT. The germline V and J ends were trimmed by 8 bases and 2 bases, with 10 bases remaining between them. The sequence came from an adult woman who had mild COVID-19 (a few samples of this study predate the infection). Cell type and time point are not known. Sequencing used PBMCs or a T cell subset sorted from them (not recorded which). The gene calls are TRBV6-1 and TRBJ2-7; D assignment may be TRBD1 or TRBD2 (6 bases each). The CDR3 sequence: CASGGGAYEQYF. The CDR3 nucleotides are TGTGCCAGCGGAGGGGGTGCCTACGAGCAGTACTTC.